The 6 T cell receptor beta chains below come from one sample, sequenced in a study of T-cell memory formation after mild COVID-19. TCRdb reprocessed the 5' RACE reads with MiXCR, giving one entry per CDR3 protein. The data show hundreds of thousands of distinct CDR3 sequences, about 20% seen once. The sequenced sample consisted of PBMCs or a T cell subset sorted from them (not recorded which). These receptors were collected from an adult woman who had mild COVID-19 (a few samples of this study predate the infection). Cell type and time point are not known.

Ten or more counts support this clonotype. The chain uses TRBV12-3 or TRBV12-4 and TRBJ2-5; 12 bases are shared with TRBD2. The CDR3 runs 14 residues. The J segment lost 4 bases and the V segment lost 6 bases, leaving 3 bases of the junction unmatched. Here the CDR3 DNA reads TGTGCCAGCAGCCTAGCGGGGGGGCCAGAGACCCAGTACTTC. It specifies CASSLAGGPETQYF.

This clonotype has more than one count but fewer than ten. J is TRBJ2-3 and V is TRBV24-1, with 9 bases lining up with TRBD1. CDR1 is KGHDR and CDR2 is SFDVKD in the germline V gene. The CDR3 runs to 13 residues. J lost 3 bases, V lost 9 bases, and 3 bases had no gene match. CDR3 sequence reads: CATEGQGTDTQYF. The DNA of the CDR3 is TGTGCCACCGAGGGACAGGGAACAGATACGCAGTATTTT.

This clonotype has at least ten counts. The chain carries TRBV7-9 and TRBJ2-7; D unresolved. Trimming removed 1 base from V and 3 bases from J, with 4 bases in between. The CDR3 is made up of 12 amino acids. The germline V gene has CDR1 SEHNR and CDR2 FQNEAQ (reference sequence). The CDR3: CASSLVRYEQYF. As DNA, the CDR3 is TGTGCCAGCAGCTTAGTTCGCTACGAGCAGTACTTC.

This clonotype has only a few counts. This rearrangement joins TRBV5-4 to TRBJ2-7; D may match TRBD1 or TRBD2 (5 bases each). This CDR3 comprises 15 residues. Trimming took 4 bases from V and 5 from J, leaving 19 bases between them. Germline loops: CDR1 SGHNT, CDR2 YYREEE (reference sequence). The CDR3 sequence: CASSQPGQELDEQYF. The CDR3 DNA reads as TGTGCCAGCAGCCAACCGGGGCAGGAACTGGACGAGCAGTACTTC.

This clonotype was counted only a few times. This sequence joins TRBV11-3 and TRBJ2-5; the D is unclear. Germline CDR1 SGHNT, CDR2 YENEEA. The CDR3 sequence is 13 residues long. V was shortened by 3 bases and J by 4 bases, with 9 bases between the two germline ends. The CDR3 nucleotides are TGTGCCAGCAGCTTCTACGGGCTAGAGACCCAGTACTTC. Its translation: CASSFYGLETQYF.

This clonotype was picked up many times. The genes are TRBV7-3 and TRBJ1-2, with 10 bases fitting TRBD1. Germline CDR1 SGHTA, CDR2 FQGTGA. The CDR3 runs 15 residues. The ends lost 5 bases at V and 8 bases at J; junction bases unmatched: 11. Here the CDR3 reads CASSPPGQGIGGYTF. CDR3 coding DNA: TGTGCCAGCAGCCCGCCGGGACAGGGGATAGGAGGCTACACCTTC.